Each of the 24 T cell receptor beta chains below was sequenced from the same sample in a study of blood T cell repertoires in COVID-19. Using immunoSEQ multiplex PCR, the repertoire was profiled, and TCRdb retains in-frame clones only, with some absent. The repertoire has about 180,000 clones, 89% of them found once; the top ten carry roughly 2.4%. Sequenced material: PBMCs or T cells enriched from blood (not recorded which). The receptors here all came from a middle-aged woman with acute COVID-19.

The gene calls are TRBV5-1 and TRBJ2-5; 12 bases fit TRBD2. The CDR3 runs 14 residues. Trimming at V came to 4 bases and at J to 5 bases, leaving 3 bases not matched to a gene. Germline lookup yields CDR1 SGHRS and CDR2 YFSETQ. The CDR3 coding sequence is TGCGCCAGCAGCATAGGGACTAGCGGGGAGACCCAGTACTTC. Its protein product is CASSIGTSGETQYF.

The rearrangement uses TRBV9 and TRBJ1-1, with 8 bases identical to TRBD1. This CDR3 region has 14 residues. The germline V gene has CDR1 SGDLS and CDR2 YYNGEE. V was pared by 3 bases and J by 1 base, with 2 bases of the junction left unmatched. CDR3 amino acids: CASSATGGNTEAFF. DNA for the CDR3: TGTGCCAGCAGCGCAACAGGGGGGAACACTGAAGCTTTCTTT.

The chain recombines TRBV24-1 with TRBJ2-1, with a possible D match to TRBD2 (5 bases). Trimming took off 4 bases at V and 8 bases at J, with 14 bases between the two ends. Looked up from germline, CDR1 is KGHDR and CDR2 is SFDVKD. The CDR3 is 14 residues long. CDR3: CATSDPTRDHEQFF. CDR3 DNA: TGTGCCACCAGTGACCCAACTAGAGATCATGAGCAGTTCTTC.

The genes are TRBV2 and TRBJ2-2; the match to TRBD1 covers 8 bases. V dropped 3 bases and J dropped 0; count of bases not matched to a gene: 3. The CDR3 extends over 16 amino acids. CDR1 SNHLY and CDR2 FYNNEI come from the germline V gene. The CDR3 reads CASSEGTGPNTGELFF. The CDR3 nucleotides are TGTGCCAGCAGTGAGGGGACAGGTCCGAACACCGGGGAGCTGTTTTTT.

This chain links TRBV2 with TRBJ1-5; the D gene is possibly TRBD1 (5 bases). The CDR3 is made up of 14 amino acids. V was pared by 6 bases and J by 7 bases, with 16 bases between. CDR1 SNHLY and CDR2 FYNNEI come from the germline V gene. The CDR3 DNA is TGTGCCAGCAGCCCGGGACCCGGGAGGCAGCCCCAGCATTTT. It specifies CASSPGPGRQPQHF.

This chain uses TRBV4-1 with TRBJ2-1, with D possibly matching TRBD2 (5 bases). In germline, CDR1 is MGHRA, CDR2 YSYEKL. CDR3 length: 17 amino acids. Between the trimmed V and J ends, which lost 4 bases and 0 bases, there was a span of 16 bases. In DNA, the CDR3 is TGCGCCAGCAGCCCCGCCCCGGGGATGAGCTCCTACAATGAGCAGTTCTTC. Translation gives CASSPAPGMSSYNEQFF.

The chain employs TRBV18 and TRBJ1-2; 7 bases are shared with TRBD1. The CDR3 is made up of 16 amino acids. The germline V gene has CDR1 KGHSH and CDR2 LQKENI. V lost 3 bases, J lost 0 bases, and 7 bases stayed unmatched. CDR3 region: CASSPVQGGSNYGYTF. The CDR3 DNA follows: TGTGCCAGCTCACCTGTCCAGGGGGGATCTAACTATGGCTACACCTTC.

CDR3 residues: CASSPRLESSYEQYF. The CDR3 nucleotides are TGTGCCAGCAGCCCACGACTAGAGAGCTCCTACGAGCAGTACTTC. The V gene is TRBV9, the J gene TRBJ2-7, with D perhaps TRBD2 (6 bases). V was shortened by 4 bases and J by 0 bases, with 14 bases between the two germline ends. Per the germline V gene, CDR1 is SGDLS and CDR2 is YYNGEE. The length of the CDR3 is 15 residues.

The rearrangement joins TRBV5-1 to TRBJ2-7, with 7 bases lining up with TRBD1. The CDR3 is 15 amino acids. The J segment lost 2 bases and the V segment lost 2 bases, leaving 7 bases of the junction unmatched. The germline CDR1 and CDR2 sequences are SGHRS and YFSETQ. The DNA for the CDR3 is TGCGCCAGCAGCTTCCATGGACAGGTGGCCTACGAGCAGTACTTC. This translates into CASSFHGQVAYEQYF.

The J gene is TRBJ1-4, the V gene TRBV29-1, with 7 nucleotides matching TRBD1. Germline CDR1 and CDR2: SQVTM and ANQGSEA. The CDR3 is made up of 15 amino acids. Germline trimming cut 6 bases from V and 2 bases from J; bases unmatched to any gene: 9. The CDR3 reads CSVRTGEVTNEKLFF. CDR3 sequence (DNA): TGCAGCGTCCGAACAGGGGAGGTGACTAATGAAAAACTGTTTTTT.

Concerning this clone: The same CDR3 arises from other DNA sequences in this sample as well. V gene TRBV10-3 combines with J gene TRBJ1-2, with D uncertain. Germline CDR1 and CDR2: ENHRY and SYGVKD. The CDR3 has 13 amino acids. V was clipped by 0 bases and J by 4 bases, with 6 bases between them. The CDR3 region has the DNA TGTGCCATCAGTGAGTCGAACGGCTATGGCTACACCTTC. Its protein product is CAISESNGYGYTF.

The J gene is TRBJ2-3, the V gene TRBV7-9; tentatively, D is TRBD2 (6 bases). This CDR3 has 17 amino acids. V was cut by 1 base and J by 4 bases, with 18 bases left in between. Germline CDR1 and CDR2: SEHNR and FQNEAQ (reference sequence). CDR3 DNA: TGTGCCAGCAGCTTAGGAGCCAACCGGGAGCAGGCAGATACGCAGTATTTT. Translating it yields CASSLGANREQADTQYF.

The V and J genes are TRBV29-1 and TRBJ1-1; D is uncertain. Between the trimmed V and J ends, which lost 3 bases and 1 base, there was a span of 6 bases. This CDR3 is 12 amino acids long. CDR1 SQVTM and CDR2 ANQGSEA come from the germline V gene. CDR3 loop: CSVDPGNTEAFF. The DNA of the CDR3 is TGCAGCGTTGATCCGGGGAACACTGAAGCTTTCTTT.

J is TRBJ2-7 and V is TRBV4-1, with 7 bases matching TRBD2. The CDR3 totals 14 residues. Germline V CDR1 and CDR2: MGHRA, YSYEKL. The junction had 6 bases not matched to a gene; V was cut back by 0 bases and J by 7 bases. CDR3 loop: CASSQDGTTREQYF. The CDR3, as DNA: TGCGCCAGCAGCCAAGACGGGACTACCCGGGAGCAGTACTTC.

The chain links TRBV6-5 to TRBJ1-4; 9 bases match TRBD1. V lost 9 bases and J lost 2; bases outside the gene matches: 7. The CDR3 covers 15 residues. Germline-derived CDR1 and CDR2 are MNHEY and SVGAGI. In nucleotides, the CDR3 is TGTGCCAGTACAGGGGGCGAGGCCACTAATGAAAAACTGTTTTTT. It translates to CASTGGEATNEKLFF.

This clone appeared a few times. This chain uses TRBV27 with TRBJ2-1; a weak D match, TRBD1 (6 bases). With 5 bases removed from V and 10 bases from J, the gap between germline ends came to 15 bases. CDR1 is MNHEY, CDR2 SMNVEV, per germline (reference sequence). The CDR3 is 13 amino acids. The CDR3, as DNA: TGTGCCAGCAGTCCTAAGACAGGTCGGGAGCAGTTCTTC. Encoded protein: CASSPKTGREQFF.

The chain uses TRBV19 and TRBJ1-2, with 10 bases lining up with TRBD1. Germline CDR1 reads LNHDA; CDR2 reads SQIVND (reference sequence). V lost 3 bases, J lost 7 bases, and 8 bases stayed unmatched. CDR3 length: 15 amino acids. CDR3 loop: CASSIDRGTGVGYTF. CDR3 DNA: TGTGCCAGTAGTATCGATAGGGGGACAGGGGTTGGCTACACCTTC.

This clone showed up just a few times. This chain joins TRBV18 and TRBJ1-5, with D possibly TRBD1 on 5 matching bases. The CDR3 sequence is 14 residues long. V dropped 2 bases and J dropped 3 bases, with 8 bases sitting between them. CDR1 KGHSH and CDR2 LQKENI come from the germline V gene. CDR3 amino acids: CASSPGGLNQPQHF. The CDR3 DNA is TGTGCCAGCTCACCAGGGGGACTCAATCAGCCCCAGCATTTT. Variable domain in full (rest from reference TRBV18 and TRBJ1-5): NAGVMQNPRHLVRRRGQEARLRCSPMKGHSHVYWYRQLPEEGLKFMVYLQKENIIDESGMPKERFSAEFPKEGPSILRIQQVVRGDSAAYFCASSPGGLNQPQHFGDGTRLSIL.

J is TRBJ2-7 and V is TRBV4-2; 8 bases fit TRBD2. Germline V gene sequence: CDR1 LGHNA, CDR2 YNFKEQ. The V gene end was trimmed by 3 bases and the J gene end by 6 bases; junction bases not matched to a gene: 10. The CDR3 runs to 15 residues. CDR3 in amino acids: CASSQFGTRRPEQYF. The CDR3 DNA sequence: TGTGCCAGCAGCCAGTTCGGGACTAGACGTCCCGAGCAGTACTTC.

The gene calls are TRBV2 and TRBJ2-1; D is undetermined. The V gene lost 6 bases and the J gene lost 2 bases, with 8 bases spanning the gap. The CDR3 sequence is 13 residues long. CDR1 SNHLY and CDR2 FYNNEI come from the germline V gene. The CDR3 is CASRQNTYNEQFF. The CDR3 DNA sequence: TGTGCCAGCAGGCAGAACACCTACAATGAGCAGTTCTTC.

The chain links TRBV7-2 to TRBJ2-7, with 9 bases identical to TRBD2. The CDR3 covers 18 residues. V shed 2 bases, J shed 0 bases, and the junction held 11 bases outside the gene matches. CDR1 and CDR2 from the germline V gene are SGHTA and FQGNSA. CDR3 in amino acids: CASSLTSGPFKSSYEQYF. CDR3 bases: TGTGCCAGCAGCTTAACTAGCGGGCCCTTCAAGAGCTCCTACGAGCAGTACTTC.

This clone came up once. The gene calls are TRBV6-5 and TRBJ1-5; D unresolved. V was pared by 2 bases and J by 6 bases, with 14 bases between. Germline lookup yields CDR1 MNHEY and CDR2 SVGAGI. The CDR3 has 15 residues. The DNA for the CDR3 is TGTGCCAGCAGTTACGGAGGAGGGATGGGTCAGCCCCAGCATTTT. It is translated as CASSYGGGMGQPQHF.

The chain uses TRBV5-5 and TRBJ2-4; no firm D call. The ends were cut back, 0 bases at V and 4 bases at J, with 5 bases in the middle. In germline, CDR1 is SGHKS, CDR2 YYEKEE (reference sequence). This CDR3 comprises 13 residues. Here the CDR3 reads CASSLGQKNIQYF. DNA of the CDR3: TGTGCCAGCAGCTTGGGACAAAAAAACATTCAGTACTTC.

The chain joins TRBV2 to TRBJ1-2; 9 nucleotides agree with TRBD1. Unmatched junction bases numbered 8, after V lost 7 bases and J lost 8 bases. Germline V gene data show CDR1 as SNHLY and CDR2 as FYNNEI. This CDR3 comprises 13 residues. The CDR3 bases are TGTGCCAGCACTCGGGACAGGGACACCGGCTACACCTTC. It translates to CASTRDRDTGYTF.